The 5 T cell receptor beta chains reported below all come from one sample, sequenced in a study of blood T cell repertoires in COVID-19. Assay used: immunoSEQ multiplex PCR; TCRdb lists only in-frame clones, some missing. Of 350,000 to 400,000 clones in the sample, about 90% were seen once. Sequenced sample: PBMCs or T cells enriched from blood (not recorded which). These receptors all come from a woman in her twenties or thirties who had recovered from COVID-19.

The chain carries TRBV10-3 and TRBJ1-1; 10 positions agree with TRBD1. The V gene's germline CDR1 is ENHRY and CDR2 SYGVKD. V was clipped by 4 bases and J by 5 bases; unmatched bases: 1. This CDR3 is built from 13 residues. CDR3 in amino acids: CAISGDRGTEAFF. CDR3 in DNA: TGTGCCATCAGTGGGGACAGGGGTACTGAAGCTTTCTTT.

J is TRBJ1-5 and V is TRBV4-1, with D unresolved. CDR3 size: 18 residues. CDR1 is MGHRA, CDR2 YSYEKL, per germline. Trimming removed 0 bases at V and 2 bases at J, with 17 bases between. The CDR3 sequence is CASSQERGKGLGNQPQHF. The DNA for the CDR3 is TGCGCCAGCAGCCAAGAAAGAGGGAAGGGTTTGGGCAATCAGCCCCAGCATTTT.

CDR3 sequence reads: CASSINSPGLAGGETQYF. The CDR3 nucleotides are TGTGCCAGTAGTATTAATTCGCCGGGACTAGCGGGAGGGGAGACCCAGTACTTC. The rearrangement uses TRBV19 and TRBJ2-5; 16 bases are shared with TRBD2. V lost 3 bases and J lost 5; bases outside the gene matches: 9. The germline V gene encodes CDR1 LNHDA and CDR2 SQIVND (reference sequence). The CDR3 spans 18 residues.

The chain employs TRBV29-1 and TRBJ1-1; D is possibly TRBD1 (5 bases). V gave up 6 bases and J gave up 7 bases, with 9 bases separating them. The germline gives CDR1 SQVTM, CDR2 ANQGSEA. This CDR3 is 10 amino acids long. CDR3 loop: CSVPGIEAFF. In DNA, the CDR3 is TGCAGCGTCCCAGGGATTGAAGCTTTCTTT.

CDR3 DNA: TGTGCCAGCGGTGAAACAGGGGGCCGACACACCGGGGAGCTGTTTTTT. Residues: CASGETGGRHTGELFF. The genes are TRBV28 and TRBJ2-2; 9 positions match TRBD1. The CDR3 runs 16 residues. CDR1 and CDR2 (germline): MDHEN, SYDVKM. V lost 8 bases to trimming and J lost 3 bases; unmatched junction nucleotides: 10.